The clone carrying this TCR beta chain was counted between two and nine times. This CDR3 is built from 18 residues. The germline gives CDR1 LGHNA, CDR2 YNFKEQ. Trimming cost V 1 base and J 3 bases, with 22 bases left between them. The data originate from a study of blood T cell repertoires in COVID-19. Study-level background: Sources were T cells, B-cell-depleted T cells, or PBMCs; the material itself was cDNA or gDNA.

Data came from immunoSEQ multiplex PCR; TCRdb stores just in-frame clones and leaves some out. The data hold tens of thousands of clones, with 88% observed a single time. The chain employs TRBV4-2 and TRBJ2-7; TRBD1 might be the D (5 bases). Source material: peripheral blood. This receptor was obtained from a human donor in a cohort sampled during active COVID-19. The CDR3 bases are TGTGCCAGCAGCCAAGCTCAGGGTCCCCTTGTATCCCTCTACGAGCAGTACTTC. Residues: CASSQAQGPLVSLYEQYF.